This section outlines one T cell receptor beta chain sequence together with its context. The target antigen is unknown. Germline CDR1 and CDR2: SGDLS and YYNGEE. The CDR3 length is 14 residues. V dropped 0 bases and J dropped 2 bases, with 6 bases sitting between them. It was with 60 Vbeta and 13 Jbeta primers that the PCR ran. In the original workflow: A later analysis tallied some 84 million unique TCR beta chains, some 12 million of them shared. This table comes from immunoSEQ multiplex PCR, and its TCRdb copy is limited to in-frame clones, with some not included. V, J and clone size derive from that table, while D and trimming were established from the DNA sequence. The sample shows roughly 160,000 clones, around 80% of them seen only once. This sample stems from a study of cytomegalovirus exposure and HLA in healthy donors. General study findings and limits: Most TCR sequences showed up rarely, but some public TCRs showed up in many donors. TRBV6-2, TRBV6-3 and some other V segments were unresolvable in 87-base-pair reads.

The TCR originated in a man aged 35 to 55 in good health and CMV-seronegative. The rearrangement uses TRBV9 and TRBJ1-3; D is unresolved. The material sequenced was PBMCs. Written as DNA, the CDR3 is TGTGCCAGCAGCGTAGGCGGGGCTGGAAACACCATATATTTT. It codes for CASSVGGAGNTIYF.